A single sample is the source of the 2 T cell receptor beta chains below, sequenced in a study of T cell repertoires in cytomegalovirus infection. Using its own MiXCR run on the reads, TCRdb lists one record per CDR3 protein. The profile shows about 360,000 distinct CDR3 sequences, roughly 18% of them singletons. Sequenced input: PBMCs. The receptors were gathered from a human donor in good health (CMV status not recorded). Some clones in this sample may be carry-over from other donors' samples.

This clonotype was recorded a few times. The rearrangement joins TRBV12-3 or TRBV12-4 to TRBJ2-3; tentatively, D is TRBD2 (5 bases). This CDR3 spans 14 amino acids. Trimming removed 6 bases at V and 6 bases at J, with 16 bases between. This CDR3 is CASRPIDWRDTQYF. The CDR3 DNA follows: TGTGCCAGCAGGCCAATAGACTGGAGGGATACGCAGTATTTT.

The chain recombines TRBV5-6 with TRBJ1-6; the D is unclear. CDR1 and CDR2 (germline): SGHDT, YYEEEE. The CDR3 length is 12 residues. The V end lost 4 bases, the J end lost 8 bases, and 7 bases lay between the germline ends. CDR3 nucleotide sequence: TGTGCCAGCAGCCGAACCGATTCACCCCTCCACTTT. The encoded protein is CASSRTDSPLHF.